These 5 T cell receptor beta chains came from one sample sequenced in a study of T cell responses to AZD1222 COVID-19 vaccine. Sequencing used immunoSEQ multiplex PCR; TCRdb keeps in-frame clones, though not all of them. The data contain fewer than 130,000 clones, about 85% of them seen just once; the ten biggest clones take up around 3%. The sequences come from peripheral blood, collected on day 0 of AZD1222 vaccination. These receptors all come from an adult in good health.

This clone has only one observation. The CDR3 here is CSASLDSSNYGYTF. CDR3 in DNA: TGCAGTGCTAGTCTGGATTCCTCTAACTATGGCTACACCTTC. V gene TRBV20-1 combines with J gene TRBJ1-2; no clear D gene. Germline V gives CDR1 DFQATT, CDR2 SNEGSKA (reference sequence). V lost 3 bases and J lost 0, with 11 bases in between. The CDR3 loop spans 14 amino acids.

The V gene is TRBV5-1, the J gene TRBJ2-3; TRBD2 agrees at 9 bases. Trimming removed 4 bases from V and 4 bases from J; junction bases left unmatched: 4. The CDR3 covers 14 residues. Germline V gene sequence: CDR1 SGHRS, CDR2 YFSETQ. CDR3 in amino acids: CASSPGTSPDTQYF. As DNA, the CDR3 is TGCGCCAGCAGCCCCGGGACTAGCCCAGATACGCAGTATTTT.

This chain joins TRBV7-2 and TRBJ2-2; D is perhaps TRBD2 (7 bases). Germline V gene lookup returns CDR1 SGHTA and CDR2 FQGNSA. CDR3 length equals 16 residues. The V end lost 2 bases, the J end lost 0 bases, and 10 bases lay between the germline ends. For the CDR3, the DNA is TGTGCCAGCAGCTTAAGGGGGGGATCGAACACCGGGGAGCTGTTTTTT. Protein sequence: CASSLRGGSNTGELFF.

CDR3: CASSLEAGGYNEQFF. The CDR3 DNA reads as TGCGCCAGCAGCTTGGAGGCAGGGGGGTACAATGAGCAGTTCTTC. This rearrangement joins TRBV5-1 to TRBJ2-1, with a possible D match to TRBD1 (7 bases). V was trimmed by 0 bases and J by 4 bases, leaving 11 bases between them. The CDR3 spans 15 residues. The germline V gene encodes CDR1 SGHRS and CDR2 YFSETQ.

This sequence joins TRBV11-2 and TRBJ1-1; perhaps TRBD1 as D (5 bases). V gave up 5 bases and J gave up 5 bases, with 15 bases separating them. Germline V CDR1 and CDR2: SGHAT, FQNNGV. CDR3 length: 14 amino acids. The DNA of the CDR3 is TGTGCCAGCAGCAGGCGGGGGGATGGGACTGAAGCTTTCTTT. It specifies CASSRRGDGTEAFF. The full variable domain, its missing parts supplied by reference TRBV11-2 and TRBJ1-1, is EAGVAQSPRYKIIEKRQSVAFWCNPISGHATLYWYQQILGQGPKLLIQFQNNGVVDDSQLPKDRFSAERLKGVDSTLKIQPAKLEDSAVYLCASSRRGDGTEAFFGQGTRLTVV.